Presented here are 5 T cell receptor beta chains from one specimen sequenced in a study of shared clonotypes between healthy human individuals (dated by TCRdb to the early 2020s). The library came from the immunoSEQ multiplex PCR assay. Imported from immuneACCESS, the table was reduced by TCRdb to in-frame sequences with V and J called. These copies leave out some clones; in studies compared against another copy, an unresolved V gene accounts for under half, and the cause of the remainder is not known. Across this sample there are millions of clones, with 85% to 95% seen only once. Of the sample, 0.13% falls within the top ten clones. Sequencing was performed on naive CD4+ T cells sorted from blood. This sample's cell subset or site label indicates: CD45RA+ positively selected. The origin of the receptors is a man aged 18 to 35 in good health.

The chain links TRBV13 to TRBJ2-4; D is possibly TRBD1 (6 bases). The ends were cut back, 5 bases at V and 10 bases at J, with 12 bases in the middle. This CDR3 has 12 amino acids. CDR1 is PRHDT and CDR2 is FYEKMQ in the germline V gene (reference sequence). CDR3 nucleotide sequence: TGTGCCAGCAGCCGACCAAGGGGGATTCAGTACTTC. It is translated as CASSRPRGIQYF.

This chain uses TRBV5-4 with TRBJ2-5; D is ambiguous. Germline CDR1 reads SGHNT; CDR2 reads YYREEE (reference sequence). There are 15 residues in the CDR3. Trimming stripped 0 bases from V and 5 bases from J, with 14 bases between. For the CDR3, the DNA is TGTGCCAGCAGCTTGGCCGGCGCACAAAGCGAGACCCAGTACTTC. Its protein product is CASSLAGAQSETQYF.

V gene TRBV18 combines with J gene TRBJ1-1; the D gene is possibly TRBD1 (5 bases). There are 15 residues in the CDR3. Germline V CDR1 and CDR2: KGHSH, LQKENI. Trimming stripped 1 base from V and 4 bases from J, with 13 bases between. CDR3 nucleotides: TGTGCCAGCTCACCACGAGCAGGGAGTAGCACTGAAGCTTTCTTT. Encoded protein: CASSPRAGSSTEAFF.

The chain couples TRBV6-5 to TRBJ2-7, with TRBD2 identical over 7 bases. Unmatched junction bases numbered 5, after V lost 6 bases and J lost 0 bases. This CDR3 has 14 residues. Germline V gives CDR1 MNHEY, CDR2 SVGAGI. CDR3 nucleotides: TGTGCCAGCAGCCCCTGGGGGGGCTCCTACGAGCAGTACTTC. This encodes CASSPWGGSYEQYF.

This sequence joins TRBV5-1 and TRBJ2-3; TRBD2 is a possible D gene (6 bases). CDR3 length: 14 residues. Trimming removed 0 bases at V and 5 bases at J, with 10 bases between. CDR1 and CDR2 (germline): SGHRS, YFSETQ. The CDR3 bases are TGCGCCAGCAGCTTGGGGGACTCGCAAGATACGCAGTATTTT. Its protein is CASSLGDSQDTQYF.